The next 16 T cell receptor beta chains were all read from a single sample in a study of T-cell reconstitution after alpha-beta-depleted transplantation in children. This sample's TCRbeta library carried unique molecular identifier barcodes. MiXCR was run by TCRdb on the PCR reads, yielding one entry per CDR3 protein. The sample has 750,000 to 950,000 distinct CDR3 sequences; less than 20% are singletons. The source was PBMCs, mostly from graft donor cells, collected 360 days after TCRalphabeta/CD19-depleted stem cell transplant. The source is a male patient younger than 18 who had a stem cell transplant for acute lymphoblastic leukemia, so the T cells may come from the graft donor.

This clonotype appeared many times. The chain couples TRBV29-1 to TRBJ2-3; perhaps TRBD2 as D (6 bases). The CDR3 sequence is 12 residues long. The V end lost 4 bases, the J end lost 8 bases, and 13 bases lay between the germline ends. Germline V gene data show CDR1 as SQVTM and CDR2 as ANQGSEA. For the CDR3, the DNA is TGCAGCGTTGGAGGGAGGCAGGGTACGCAGTATTTT. This translates into CSVGGRQGTQYF.

The V gene is TRBV12-3 or TRBV12-4, the J gene TRBJ1-2, with D hard to call. The CDR3 runs to 12 residues. V was trimmed by 2 bases and J by 7 bases, leaving 8 bases between them. CDR3 nucleotides: TGTGCCAGCAGTTTACGGGGTCTTGGCTACACCTTC. Translating it yields CASSLRGLGYTF.

The chain joins TRBV12-3 or TRBV12-4 to TRBJ2-7; D assignment may be TRBD1 or TRBD2 (7 bases each). The CDR3 contains 14 residues. V was clipped by 8 bases and J by 0 bases, with 14 bases between them. CDR3 sequence: CASGRGTVSYEQYF. CDR3 bases: TGTGCCAGCGGGAGGGGGACAGTCTCCTACGAGCAGTACTTC.

The chain joins TRBV30 to TRBJ2-1; D unresolved. The germline V gene encodes CDR1 GTSNPN and CDR2 SVGIG (reference sequence). Trimming shortened V by 4 bases and J by 6 bases, and 10 bases separated the two germline ends. This CDR3 comprises 12 residues. Here the CDR3 reads CAWNSVLNEQFF. CDR3 bases: TGTGCCTGGAATTCGGTACTCAATGAGCAGTTCTTC.

The chain recombines TRBV12-3 or TRBV12-4 with TRBJ2-1; tentatively, D is TRBD1 or TRBD2 (5 bases each). The V end was cut by 2 bases, the J end by 5 bases, with 13 bases between. The CDR3 runs 15 residues. The CDR3 nucleotides read TGTGCCAGCAGTTTACGGGGCTCCGGGAACAATGAGCAGTTCTTC. It specifies CASSLRGSGNNEQFF.

This chain links TRBV12-3 or TRBV12-4 with TRBJ2-7; tentatively, D is TRBD1 (5 bases). Trimming took 6 bases from V and 4 from J, leaving 19 bases between them. This CDR3 spans 15 amino acids. The CDR3 nucleotides are TGTGCCAGCAGGCCCACCGACAGCGAGTCATACGAGCAGTACTTC. Protein: CASRPTDSESYEQYF.

This clonotype was counted between two and nine times. This chain uses TRBV20-1 with TRBJ2-7, with a possible D match to TRBD2 (5 bases). Trimming took 3 bases from V and 6 from J, leaving 12 bases between them. Germline CDR1 reads DFQATT; CDR2 reads SNEGSKA (reference sequence). The CDR3 is 12 amino acids. The CDR3 sequence is CSARPGGGEQYF. CDR3 nucleotide sequence: TGCAGTGCTAGGCCCGGAGGAGGCGAGCAGTACTTC.

The chain has TRBV6-5 and TRBJ1-1; the D is unclear. This CDR3 spans 10 amino acids. V dropped 7 bases and J dropped 6 bases, with 6 bases sitting between them. The germline V gene encodes CDR1 MNHEY and CDR2 SVGAGI. CDR3 sequence (DNA): TGTGCCAGCATTCCCGCTGAAGCTTTCTTT. Its translation: CASIPAEAFF.

This clonotype was counted many times. This chain connects TRBV20-1 to TRBJ1-2; the D is unclear. The CDR3 length is 11 residues. V was clipped by 3 bases and J by 4 bases, with 6 bases between them. CDR1 is DFQATT, CDR2 SNEGSKA, per germline (reference sequence). CDR3 sequence: CSASWGYGYTF. CDR3 in DNA: TGCAGTGCTAGCTGGGGCTATGGCTACACCTTC.

This chain joins TRBV16 and TRBJ2-1; D perhaps matches TRBD2 (6 bases). The CDR3 consists of 13 residues. The germline V gene has CDR1 KGHSY and CDR2 FQNENV. Trimming took 4 bases from V and 8 from J, leaving 12 bases between them. The CDR3 nucleotides are TGTGCCAGCAGCCGAGAGGGACTCTATGAGCAGTTCTTC. Its protein product is CASSREGLYEQFF.

In this sample, this clonotype turned up a few times. V is TRBV12-5 and J is TRBJ1-6; 7 bases are shared with TRBD1. V lost 9 bases and J lost 10; bases outside the gene matches: 15. The germline CDR1 and CDR2 sequences are LGHNT and FRNRAP. This CDR3 is built from 15 residues. Here the CDR3 reads CARRAGQRCLSPLHF. The CDR3 DNA sequence: TGTGCTAGGCGAGCGGGACAGAGATGCTTGTCACCCCTCCACTTT.

This chain joins TRBV29-1 and TRBJ1-2, with 10 bases aligning to TRBD1. The CDR3 loop spans 15 amino acids. With 0 bases clipped from V and 5 bases from J, the junction kept 6 bases outside the gene matches. CDR1 and CDR2 from the germline V gene are SQVTM and ANQGSEA. DNA for the CDR3: TGCAGCGTTGAAGACACGACAGGGGGCGGTTATGGCTACACCTTC. This gives the protein CSVEDTTGGGYGYTF.

This rearrangement joins TRBV12-5 to TRBJ2-2, with 8 bases matching TRBD1. The CDR3 contains 15 residues. Germline lookup yields CDR1 LGHNT and CDR2 FRNRAP. V dropped 4 bases and J dropped 6; count of bases not matched to a gene: 7. The CDR3 here is CASGSGQGVAGELFF. CDR3 sequence (DNA): TGTGCTAGTGGTTCCGGACAGGGCGTAGCCGGGGAGCTGTTTTTT.

This clonotype has only a few counts. The chain is built from TRBV4-2 and TRBJ2-1, with TRBD2 identical over 11 bases. The germline CDR1 and CDR2 sequences are LGHNA and YNFKEQ. V shed 0 bases, J shed 1 base, and the junction held 8 bases outside the gene matches. The CDR3 extends over 19 amino acids. The CDR3 DNA sequence: TGTGCCAGCAGCCAAGATCCGACTAGCGGGAAAATATCCTACAATGAGCAGTTCTTC. Protein product: CASSQDPTSGKISYNEQFF.

V is TRBV7-9 and J is TRBJ1-5, with 7 nucleotides matching TRBD1. J gave up 4 bases and V 5 bases, and 5 bases lay outside the gene matches. This CDR3 spans 14 amino acids. Looked up from germline, CDR1 is SEHNR and CDR2 is FQNEAQ (reference sequence). In DNA, the CDR3 is TGTGCCAGCAGCGACGCGACAGGGAATCAGCCCCAGCATTTT. Protein: CASSDATGNQPQHF.

The chain has TRBV7-3 and TRBJ2-2; TRBD2 matches 8 bases. From germline, CDR1 is SGHTA and CDR2 FQGTGA. The CDR3 has 15 residues. V trimming: 5 bases; J trimming: 7 bases; junction bases outside the gene matches: 9. The CDR3 DNA reads as TGTGCCAGCAGCCCCCACCGGGGGGGGAGCGGGGAGCTGTTTTTT. Protein: CASSPHRGGSGELFF.